These 10 T cell receptor beta chains originate from one sample sequenced in a study of T cells in Graves' hyperthyroidism and ophthalmopathy (dated by TCRdb to about 2019). The library was obtained by multiplex PCR. TCRdb records Illumina HiSeq 2000 as the sequencer. The TCR beta CDR3 regions were amplified from RNA transcripts. The TCR CDR3 was subjected to a first round of RT-PCR using the HTBI primer set and the Qiagen OneStep RT-PCR kit. The public reads were reanalyzed by TCRdb: fastp trimming at Q25, MiXCR alignment, in-frame beta chains only. Here each entry gathers all rows of one CDR3 protein and keeps the most common genes and DNA. Present in this sample are more than 350,000 distinct CDR3 sequences, 12% to 15% of which were seen just once. Approximately 19% of the sample lies in the top ten. Material: blood. The source is a woman in her fifties or sixties with Graves' ophthalmopathy.

This clonotype was counted many times. CDR3 bases: TGCAGTGCTAGGGGGACAGGGCGAAACGAGCAGTACTTC. Protein: CSARGTGRNEQYF. This sequence joins TRBV20-1 and TRBJ2-7; 9 bases agree with TRBD1. V trimming: 3 bases; J trimming: 5 bases; junction bases outside the gene matches: 5. Germline V gives CDR1 DFQATT, CDR2 SNEGSKA (reference sequence). CDR3 length: 13 amino acids.

Many counts were recorded for this clonotype. The V gene is TRBV11-2, the J gene TRBJ2-3; 7 bases line up with TRBD1. The CDR3 length is 15 residues. Germline V lookup: CDR1 SGHAT, CDR2 FQNNGV. After removal of 3 bases from V and 4 bases from J, the junction contained 7 bases not matched to a gene. DNA of the CDR3: TGTGCCAGCAGCTTCCTGACAGGGTCCCCAGATACGCAGTATTTT. Encoded protein: CASSFLTGSPDTQYF.

This clonotype was counted ten times or more. The V call is TRBV12-3 or TRBV12-4, the J call TRBJ2-7; 10 bases are shared with TRBD2. This CDR3 has 16 amino acids. J gave up 2 bases and V 1 base, and 5 bases lay outside the gene matches. The CDR3 is CASSLGTSGVTYEQYF. The CDR3 DNA reads as TGTGCCAGCAGTTTAGGTACTAGCGGGGTCACCTACGAGCAGTACTTC.

A few counts support this clonotype. It may be a read error: a sequence one base away is much more abundant. This sequence joins TRBV7-2 and TRBJ2-1; 9 bases fit TRBD2. Germline trimming cut 7 bases from V and 10 bases from J; bases unmatched to any gene: 11. Per the germline V gene, CDR1 is SGHTA and CDR2 is FQGNSA. The length of the CDR3 is 14 residues. The CDR3 protein is CASTPPSGIEEQFF. CDR3 bases: TGTGCCAGCACCCCCCCTAGCGGGATAGAGGAGCAGTTCTTC.

This clonotype was seen repeatedly, ten times or more. This chain's CDR3 is CASKGGPLAGADTQYF. DNA of the CDR3: TGTGCCAGCAAGGGTGGGCCGCTAGCGGGAGCCGATACGCAGTATTTT. The chain recombines TRBV27 with TRBJ2-3; 10 positions agree with TRBD2. V shed 7 bases, J shed 6 bases, and the junction held 13 bases outside the gene matches. The CDR3 spans 16 residues. Germline CDR1 is MNHEY and CDR2 is SMNVEV (reference sequence).

In nucleotides, the CDR3 is TGCAGCGTTGAACAGGGGTTTGAGACCCAGTACTTC. This codes for CSVEQGFETQYF. The V call is TRBV29-1, the J call TRBJ2-5, with D maybe TRBD1 (6 bases). The V gene's germline CDR1 is SQVTM and CDR2 ANQGSEA. The CDR3 has 12 amino acids. Trimming stripped 2 bases from V and 5 bases from J, with 9 bases between.

This clonotype showed up just a few times. V and J are TRBV19 and TRBJ2-2; D may be TRBD2 (6 bases). V gave up 0 bases and J gave up 7 bases, with 9 bases separating them. Germline V lookup: CDR1 LNHDA, CDR2 SQIVND (reference sequence). The CDR3 extends over 14 amino acids. The CDR3 DNA is TGTGCCAGTAGTATAGAAGGGAGGAACGGGGAGCTGTTTTTT. It codes for CASSIEGRNGELFF.

This clonotype has at least ten counts. J is TRBJ2-7 and V is TRBV2; 8 bases align to TRBD2. The V gene end was trimmed by 8 bases and the J gene end by 4 bases; junction bases not matched to a gene: 10. This CDR3 is 14 amino acids long. Germline V gives CDR1 SNHLY, CDR2 FYNNEI. DNA of the CDR3: TGTGCCAGCGGACCGGGACTAGGCAGATACGAGCAGTACTTC. Translated: CASGPGLGRYEQYF.

This clonotype was observed at least ten times. The gene calls are TRBV3-1 and TRBJ2-2; weak D call: TRBD1 (6 bases). V dropped 2 bases and J dropped 1 base, with 8 bases sitting between them. This CDR3 has 15 amino acids. CDR1 is LGHDT and CDR2 is YNNKEL in the germline V gene (reference sequence). The CDR3 spells CASSQTRGNTGELFF. Here the CDR3 DNA reads TGTGCCAGCAGCCAAACCAGGGGGAACACCGGGGAGCTGTTTTTT.

This clonotype was counted many times. The V gene is TRBV30, the J gene TRBJ1-1; D ambiguous. Trimming left V 0 bases short and J 0 bases short, with 14 bases between. The CDR3 sequence is 16 residues long. Germline values: CDR1 GTSNPN, CDR2 SVGIG (reference sequence). For the CDR3, the DNA is TGTGCCTGGAGTGTAAGTCGGATGAGTTTGAACACTGAAGCTTTCTTT. Protein product: CAWSVSRMSLNTEAFF. The entire variable domain, with the rest obtained from reference TRBV30 and TRBJ1-1, is as follows: SQTIHQWPATLVQPVGSPLSLECTVEGTSNPNLYWYRQAAGRGLQLLFYSVGIGQISSEVPQNLSASRPQDRQFILSSKKLLLSDSGFYLCAWSVSRMSLNTEAFFGQGTRLTVV.